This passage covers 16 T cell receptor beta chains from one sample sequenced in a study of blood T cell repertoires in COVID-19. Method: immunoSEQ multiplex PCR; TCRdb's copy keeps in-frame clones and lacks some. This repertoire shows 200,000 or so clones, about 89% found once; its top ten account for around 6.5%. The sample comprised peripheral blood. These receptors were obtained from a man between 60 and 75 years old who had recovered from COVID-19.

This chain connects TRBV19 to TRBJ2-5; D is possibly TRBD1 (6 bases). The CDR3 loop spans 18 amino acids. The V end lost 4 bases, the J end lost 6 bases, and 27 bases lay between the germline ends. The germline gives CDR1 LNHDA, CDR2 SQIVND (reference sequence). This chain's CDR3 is CASSTEGITGSGAKTQYF. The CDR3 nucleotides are TGTGCCAGTAGTACGGAAGGAATTACAGGGTCTGGGGCGAAGACCCAGTACTTC.

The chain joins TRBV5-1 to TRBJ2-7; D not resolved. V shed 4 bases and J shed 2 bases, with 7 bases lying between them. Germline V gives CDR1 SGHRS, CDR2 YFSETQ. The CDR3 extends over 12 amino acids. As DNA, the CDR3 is TGCGCCAGCAGCCTCCGTCCCTACGAGCAGTACTTC. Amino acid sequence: CASSLRPYEQYF.

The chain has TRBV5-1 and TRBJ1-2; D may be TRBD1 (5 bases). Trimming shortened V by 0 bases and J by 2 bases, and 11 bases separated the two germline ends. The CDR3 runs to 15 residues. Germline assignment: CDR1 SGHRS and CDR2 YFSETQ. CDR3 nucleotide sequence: TGCGCCAGCAGCTTGGAGGGCAGGGCAAACTATGGCTACACCTTC. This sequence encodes CASSLEGRANYGYTF.

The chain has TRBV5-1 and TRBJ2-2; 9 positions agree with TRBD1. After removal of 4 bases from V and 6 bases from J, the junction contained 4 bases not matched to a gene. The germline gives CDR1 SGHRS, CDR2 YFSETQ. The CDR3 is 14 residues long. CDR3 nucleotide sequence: TGCGCCAGCAGCCCGGGACAGGGATCCGGGGAGCTGTTTTTT. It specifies CASSPGQGSGELFF.

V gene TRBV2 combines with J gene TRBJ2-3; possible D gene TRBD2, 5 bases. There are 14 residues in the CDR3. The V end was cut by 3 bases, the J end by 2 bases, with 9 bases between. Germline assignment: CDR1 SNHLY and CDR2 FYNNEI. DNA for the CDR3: TGTGCCAGCAGTGAGAGGGTTGTCACAGATACGCAGTATTTT. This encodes CASSERVVTDTQYF.

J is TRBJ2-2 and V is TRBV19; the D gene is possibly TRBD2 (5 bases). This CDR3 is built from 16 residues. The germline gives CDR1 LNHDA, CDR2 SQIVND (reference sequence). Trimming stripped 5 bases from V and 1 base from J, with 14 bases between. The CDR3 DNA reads TGTGCCAGTAGTGTACCCGGGATACGGAACACCGGGGAGCTGTTTTTT. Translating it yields CASSVPGIRNTGELFF. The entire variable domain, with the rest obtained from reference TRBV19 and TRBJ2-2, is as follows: DGGITQSPKYLFRKEGQNVTLSCEQNLNHDAMYWYRQDPGQGLRLIYYSQIVNDFQKGDIAEGYSVSREKKESFPLTVTSAQKNPTAFYLCASSVPGIRNTGELFFGEGSRLTVL.

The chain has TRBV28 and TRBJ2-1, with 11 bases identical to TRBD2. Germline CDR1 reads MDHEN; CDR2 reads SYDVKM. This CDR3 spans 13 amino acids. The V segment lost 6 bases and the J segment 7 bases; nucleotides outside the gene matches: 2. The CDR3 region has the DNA TGTGCCAGCAGGTGGACTAGCGGGAATGAGCAGTTCTTC. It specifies CASRWTSGNEQFF.

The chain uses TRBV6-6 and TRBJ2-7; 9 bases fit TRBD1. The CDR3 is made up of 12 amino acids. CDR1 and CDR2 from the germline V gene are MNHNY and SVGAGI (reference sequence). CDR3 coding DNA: TGTTCAGGGGGGGACAGGGCCAACGAGCAGTACTTC. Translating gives CSGGDRANEQYF.

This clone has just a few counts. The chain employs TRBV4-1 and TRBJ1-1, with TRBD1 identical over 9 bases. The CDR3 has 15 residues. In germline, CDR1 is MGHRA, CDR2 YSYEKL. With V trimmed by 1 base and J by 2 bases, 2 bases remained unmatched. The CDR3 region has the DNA TGCGCCAGCAGCCAAGTGGGACAGGGTAACACTGAAGCTTTCTTT. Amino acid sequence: CASSQVGQGNTEAFF.

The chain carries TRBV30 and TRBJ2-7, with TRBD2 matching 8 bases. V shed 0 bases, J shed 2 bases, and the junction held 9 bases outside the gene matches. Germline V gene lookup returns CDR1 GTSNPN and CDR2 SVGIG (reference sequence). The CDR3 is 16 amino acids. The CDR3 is CAWSVRRTSLTYEQYF. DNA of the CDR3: TGTGCCTGGAGTGTTCGTAGGACTAGCCTCACCTACGAGCAGTACTTC. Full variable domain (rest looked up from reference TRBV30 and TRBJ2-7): SQTIHQWPATLVQPVGSPLSLECTVEGTSNPNLYWYRQAAGRGLQLLFYSVGIGQISSEVPQNLSASRPQDRQFILSSKKLLLSDSGFYLCAWSVRRTSLTYEQYFGPGTRLTVT.

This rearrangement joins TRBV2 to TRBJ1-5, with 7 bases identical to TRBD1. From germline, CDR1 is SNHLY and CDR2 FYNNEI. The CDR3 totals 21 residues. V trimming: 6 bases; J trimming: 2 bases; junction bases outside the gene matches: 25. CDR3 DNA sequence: TGTGCCAGCAGCAACCCAGCAACCAGGGGGGTAGGATTTTACGGCAATCAGCCCCAGCATTTT. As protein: CASSNPATRGVGFYGNQPQHF.

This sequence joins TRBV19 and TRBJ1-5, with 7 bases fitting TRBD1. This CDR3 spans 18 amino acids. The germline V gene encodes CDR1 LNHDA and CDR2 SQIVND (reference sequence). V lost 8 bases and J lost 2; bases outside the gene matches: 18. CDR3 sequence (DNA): TGTGCCAGTGGGAACAGGGCTCCAGGGGGTGCGGGCAATCAGCCCCAGCATTTT. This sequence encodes CASGNRAPGGAGNQPQHF.

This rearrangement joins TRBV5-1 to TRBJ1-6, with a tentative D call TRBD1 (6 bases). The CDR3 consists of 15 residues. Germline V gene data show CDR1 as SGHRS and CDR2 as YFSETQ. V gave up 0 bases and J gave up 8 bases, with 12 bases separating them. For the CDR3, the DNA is TGCGCCAGCAGCTTGGGCAGGGGAGACGATTCACCCCTCCACTTT. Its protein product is CASSLGRGDDSPLHF.

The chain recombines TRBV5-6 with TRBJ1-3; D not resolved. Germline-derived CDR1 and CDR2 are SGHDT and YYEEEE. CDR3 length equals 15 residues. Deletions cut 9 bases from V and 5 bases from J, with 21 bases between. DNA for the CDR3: TGTGCCAACAGTCGCTGGCCCCTCCCTCGAAACACCATATATTTT. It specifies CANSRWPLPRNTIYF.

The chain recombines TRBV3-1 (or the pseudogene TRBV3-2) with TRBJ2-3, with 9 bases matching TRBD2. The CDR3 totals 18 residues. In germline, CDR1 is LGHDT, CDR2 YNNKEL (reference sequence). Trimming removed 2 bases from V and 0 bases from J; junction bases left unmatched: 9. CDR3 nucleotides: TGTGCCAGCAGCCAACTTACTCAAGCGGGGGGTAGCACAGATACGCAGTATTTT. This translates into CASSQLTQAGGSTDTQYF.

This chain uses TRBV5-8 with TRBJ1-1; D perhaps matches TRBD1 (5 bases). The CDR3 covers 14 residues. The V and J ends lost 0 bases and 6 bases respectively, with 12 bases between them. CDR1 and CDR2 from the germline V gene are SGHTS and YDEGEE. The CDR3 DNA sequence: TGTGCCAGCAGCTTGGGACCGGGGGTCGCTGAAGCTTTCTTT. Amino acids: CASSLGPGVAEAFF.